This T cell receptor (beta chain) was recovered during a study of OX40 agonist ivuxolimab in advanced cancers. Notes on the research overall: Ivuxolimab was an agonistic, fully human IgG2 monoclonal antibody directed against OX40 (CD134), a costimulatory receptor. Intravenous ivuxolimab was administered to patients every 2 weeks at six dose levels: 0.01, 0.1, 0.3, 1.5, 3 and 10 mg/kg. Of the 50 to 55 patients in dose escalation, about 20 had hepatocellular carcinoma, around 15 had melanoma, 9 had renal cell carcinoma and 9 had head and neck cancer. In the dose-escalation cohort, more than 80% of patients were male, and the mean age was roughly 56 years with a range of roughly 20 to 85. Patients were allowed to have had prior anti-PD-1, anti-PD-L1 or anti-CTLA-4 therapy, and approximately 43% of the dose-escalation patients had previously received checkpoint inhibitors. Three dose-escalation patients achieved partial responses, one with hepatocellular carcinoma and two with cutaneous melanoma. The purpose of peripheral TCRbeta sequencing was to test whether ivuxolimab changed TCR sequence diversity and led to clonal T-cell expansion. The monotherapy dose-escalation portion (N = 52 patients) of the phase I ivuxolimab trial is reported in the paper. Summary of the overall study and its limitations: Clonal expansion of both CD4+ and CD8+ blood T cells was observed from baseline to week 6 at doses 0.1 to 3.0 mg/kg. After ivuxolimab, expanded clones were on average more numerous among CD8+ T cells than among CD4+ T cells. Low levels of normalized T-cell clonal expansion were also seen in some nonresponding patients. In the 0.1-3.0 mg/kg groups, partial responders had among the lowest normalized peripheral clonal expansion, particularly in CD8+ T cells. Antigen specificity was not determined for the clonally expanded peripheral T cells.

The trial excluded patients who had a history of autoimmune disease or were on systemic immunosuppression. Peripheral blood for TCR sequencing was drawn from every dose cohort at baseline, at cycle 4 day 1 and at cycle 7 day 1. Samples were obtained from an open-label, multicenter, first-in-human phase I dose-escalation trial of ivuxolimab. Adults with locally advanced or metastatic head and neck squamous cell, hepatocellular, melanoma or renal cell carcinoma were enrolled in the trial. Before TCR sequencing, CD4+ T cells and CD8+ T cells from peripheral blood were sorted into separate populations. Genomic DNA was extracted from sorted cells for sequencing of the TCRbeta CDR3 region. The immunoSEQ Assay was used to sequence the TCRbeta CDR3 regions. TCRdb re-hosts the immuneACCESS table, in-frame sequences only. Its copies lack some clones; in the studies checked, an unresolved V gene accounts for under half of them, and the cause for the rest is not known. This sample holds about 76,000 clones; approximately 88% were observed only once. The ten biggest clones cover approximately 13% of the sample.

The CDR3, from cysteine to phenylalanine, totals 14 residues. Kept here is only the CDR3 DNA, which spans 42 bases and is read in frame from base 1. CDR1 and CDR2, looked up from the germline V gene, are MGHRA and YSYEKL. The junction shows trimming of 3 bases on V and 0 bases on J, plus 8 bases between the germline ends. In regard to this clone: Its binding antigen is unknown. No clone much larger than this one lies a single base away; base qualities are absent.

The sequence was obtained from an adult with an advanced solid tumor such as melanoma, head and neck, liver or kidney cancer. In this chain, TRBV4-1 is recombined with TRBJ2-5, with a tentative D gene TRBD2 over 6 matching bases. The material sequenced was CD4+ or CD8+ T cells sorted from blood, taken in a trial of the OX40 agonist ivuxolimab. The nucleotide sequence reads TGCGCCAGCAGCCACGCTAGCGACCAAGAGACCCAGTACTTC. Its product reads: CASSHASDQETQYF.